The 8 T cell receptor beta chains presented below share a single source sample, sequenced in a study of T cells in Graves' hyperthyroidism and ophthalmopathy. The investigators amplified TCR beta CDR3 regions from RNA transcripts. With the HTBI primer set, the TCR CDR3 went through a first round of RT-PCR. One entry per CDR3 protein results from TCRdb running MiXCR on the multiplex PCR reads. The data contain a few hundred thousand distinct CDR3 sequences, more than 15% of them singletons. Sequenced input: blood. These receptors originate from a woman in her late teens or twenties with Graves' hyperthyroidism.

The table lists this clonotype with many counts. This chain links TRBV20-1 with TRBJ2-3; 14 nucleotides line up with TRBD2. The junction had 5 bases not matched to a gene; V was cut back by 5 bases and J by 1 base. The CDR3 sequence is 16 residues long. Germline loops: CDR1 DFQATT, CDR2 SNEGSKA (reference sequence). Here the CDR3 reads CSAPGLAGGRTDTQYF. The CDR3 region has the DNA TGCAGTGCTCCTGGACTAGCGGGGGGACGCACAGATACGCAGTATTTT.

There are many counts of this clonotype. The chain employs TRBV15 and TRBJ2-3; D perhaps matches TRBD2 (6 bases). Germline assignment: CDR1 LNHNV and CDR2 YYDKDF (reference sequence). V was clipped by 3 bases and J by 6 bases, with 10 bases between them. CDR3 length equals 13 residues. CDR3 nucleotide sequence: TGTGCCACCAGCAGTATTGGGGGGGATACGCAGTATTTT. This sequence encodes CATSSIGGDTQYF.

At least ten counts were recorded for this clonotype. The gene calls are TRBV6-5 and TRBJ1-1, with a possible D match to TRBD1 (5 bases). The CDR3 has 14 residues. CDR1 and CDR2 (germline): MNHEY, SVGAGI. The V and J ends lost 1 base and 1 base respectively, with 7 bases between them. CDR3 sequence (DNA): TGTGCCAGCAGTTACTTCGGACAGAACACTGAAGCTTTCTTT. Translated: CASSYFGQNTEAFF.

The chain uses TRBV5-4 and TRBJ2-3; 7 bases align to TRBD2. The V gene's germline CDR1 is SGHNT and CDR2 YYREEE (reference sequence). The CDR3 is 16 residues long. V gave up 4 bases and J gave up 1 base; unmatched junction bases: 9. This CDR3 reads CASSPWGGAGTDTQYF. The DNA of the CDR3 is TGTGCCAGCAGCCCCTGGGGGGGAGCGGGCACAGATACGCAGTATTTT.

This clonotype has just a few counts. In DNA, the CDR3 is TGTGCCAGCAGATCCCAACGTGGCTACACCTTC. This gives the protein CASRSQRGYTF. The chain carries TRBV28 and TRBJ1-2; D is undetermined. The CDR3 has 11 amino acids. Germline V lookup: CDR1 MDHEN, CDR2 SYDVKM. V gave up 6 bases and J gave up 7 bases, with 9 bases separating them.

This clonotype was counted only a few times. The DNA for the CDR3 is TGTGCCAGCAGCTTAGCGGAGGGGGCAGGGGGCTATGGCTACACCTTC. Amino acid sequence: CASSLAEGAGGYGYTF. This chain links TRBV7-2 with TRBJ1-2; TRBD1 matches at 7 bases. The junction had 8 bases not matched to a gene; V was cut back by 0 bases and J by 4 bases. The germline CDR1 and CDR2 sequences are SGHTA and FQGNSA. CDR3 size: 16 residues.

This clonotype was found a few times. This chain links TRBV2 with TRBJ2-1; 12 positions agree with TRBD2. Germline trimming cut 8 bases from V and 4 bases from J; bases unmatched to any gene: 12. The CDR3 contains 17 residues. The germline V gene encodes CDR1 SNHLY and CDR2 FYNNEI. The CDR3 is CASQSRLAGVGYNEQFF. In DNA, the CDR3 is TGTGCCAGCCAGTCCCGACTAGCGGGAGTGGGGTACAATGAGCAGTTCTTC.

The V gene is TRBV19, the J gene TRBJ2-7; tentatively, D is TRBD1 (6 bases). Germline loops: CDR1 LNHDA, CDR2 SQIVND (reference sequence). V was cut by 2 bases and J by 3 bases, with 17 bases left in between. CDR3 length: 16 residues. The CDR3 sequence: CASSISPAGAIYEQYF. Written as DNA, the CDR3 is TGTGCCAGTAGTATATCTCCGGCAGGGGCAATCTACGAGCAGTACTTC. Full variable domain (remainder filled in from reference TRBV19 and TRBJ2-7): DGGITQSPKYLFRKEGQNVTLSCEQNLNHDAMYWYRQDPGQGLRLIYYSQIVNDFQKGDIAEGYSVSREKKESFPLTVTSAQKNPTAFYLCASSISPAGAIYEQYFGPGTRLTVT.